This T cell receptor (beta chain) was captured by sequencing in a study of shared clonotypes between healthy human individuals. Trimming cost V 6 bases and J 5 bases, with 10 bases left between them. From germline, CDR1 is SGHTA and CDR2 FQGNSA. The CDR3 contains 12 residues. The deep-level immunoSEQ assay was used. The material for each subset, its genomic DNA, was split evenly across several immunoSEQ plates. Sequencing used immunoSEQ multiplex PCR; TCRdb keeps in-frame clones, though not all of them. The data contain about 490,000 clones, about 78% of them seen just once; the ten biggest clones take up about 11%. Only Caucasian adults living in Nashville, Tennessee made up the donor group. Unsorted samples relied on 89 million or so PBMCs, which served as the source of genomic DNA.

The rearrangement joins TRBV7-2 to TRBJ2-5; no firm D call. Material: PBMCs. The receptor comes from a woman between 35 and 50 years old in good health. Some clones in this sample may be carry-over from other donors' samples. The CDR3 DNA is TGTGCCAGCAGTGACCCCGGGGAGACCCAGTACTTC. It is translated as CASSDPGETQYF.